The rows below give T cell receptor beta chains drawn from one sample of a study of T-cell memory formation after mild COVID-19. TCRdb re-called the 5' RACE reads with MiXCR, one entry per CDR3 protein. In the table there are a few hundred thousand distinct CDR3 sequences, around an eighth of which are singletons. The specimen was PBMCs or a T cell subset sorted from them (not recorded which). Receptors originate from a man younger than 30 who had mild COVID-19 (a few samples of this study predate the infection). Cell type and time point are not known. CDR3s include the opening cysteine and the closing phenylalanine or tryptophan. The D gene is left open where the match is weak. Not all rows give a size; the values are once, few, many and, for expanded clones, a class.

CDR3: CASARTSGGVLSSYNEQFF; DNA: TGTGCCAGTGCTCGGACTAGCGGGGGGGTCCTGAGCTCCTACAATGAGCAGTTCTTC; J: TRBJ2-1; size: few; D: TRBD2; V: TRBV19
CDR3: CSVEPVQDPDTQYF; DNA: TGCAGCGTTGAACCCGTCCAGGATCCAGATACGCAGTATTTT; J: TRBJ2-3; size: few; D: .; V: TRBV29-1
CDR3: CASEQQGRGYEQYF; DNA: TGTGCCAGCGAGCAACAGGGCCGTGGCTACGAGCAGTACTTC; J: TRBJ2-7; size: many; D: .; V: TRBV6-2/TRBV6-3
CDR3: CASSRRTDRYHEQYF; DNA: TGTGCCAGCAGCAGAAGGACGGACCGCTACCACGAGCAGTACTTC; J: TRBJ2-7; size: few; D: .; V: TRBV7-9
CDR3: CASSLGVRVTDTQYF; DNA: TGCGCCAGCAGCTTGGGTGTCCGAGTAACAGATACGCAGTATTTT; J: TRBJ2-3; size: few; D: .; V: TRBV5-1
CDR3: CASIKPLENTIYF; DNA: TGTGCCAGCATAAAACCCCTTGAAAACACCATATATTTT; J: TRBJ1-3; size: .; D: .; V: TRBV12-3/TRBV12-4
CDR3: CASSFGWAKNIQYF; DNA: TGCGCCAGCAGCTTCGGGTGGGCCAAAAACATTCAGTACTTC; J: TRBJ2-4; size: many; D: .; V: TRBV5-1
CDR3: CASSPVGHTDTQYF; DNA: TGTGCCAGCAGCCCCGTTGGGCACACAGATACGCAGTATTTT; J: TRBJ2-3; size: few; D: .; V: TRBV12-3/TRBV12-4
CDR3: CAGSLARSAGGFYNEQFF; DNA: TGTGCCGGCAGCTTAGCCCGATCAGCGGGGGGTTTTTACAATGAGCAGTTCTTC; J: TRBJ2-1; size: few; D: TRBD2; V: TRBV7-9
CDR3: CASSARGAYEQYF; DNA: TGTGCCAGCAGCGCGAGGGGAGCCTACGAGCAGTACTTC; J: TRBJ2-7; size: .; D: .; V: TRBV7-9